The clone carrying this TCR beta chain was counted at least ten times. Researchers took RNA transcripts and amplified the TCR beta CDR3 regions from them. A first-round RT-PCR of the TCR CDR3 used the HTBI primer set. Each CDR3 protein is one row after TCRdb ran MiXCR on the multiplex PCR reads. Of 300,000 to 450,000 distinct CDR3 sequences listed, approximately 18% are singletons. The data were taken from a study of T cells in Graves' hyperthyroidism and ophthalmopathy. About the research overall: It was at initial diagnosis, before any treatment, that peripheral blood was collected.

This CDR3 is 15 amino acids long. The ends were cut back, 0 bases at V and 1 base at J, with 6 bases in the middle. Looked up from germline, CDR1 is MNHEY and CDR2 is SMNVEV (reference sequence). This TCR was recovered from a woman aged 25 to 39 with Graves' hyperthyroidism that later progressed to Graves' ophthalmopathy. Sequencing was carried out using blood. The chain combines TRBV27 with TRBJ2-2; no clear D. The CDR3 loop reads CASSLSGRNTGELFF. The CDR3 DNA sequence: TGTGCCAGCAGTTTATCGGGCAGGAACACCGGGGAGCTGTTTTTT.